The present T cell receptor (beta chain) was sequenced within a study of T cells in Graves' hyperthyroidism and ophthalmopathy. Study overall: Blood from the periphery was taken at initial diagnosis, before any treatment.

Clinical symptoms, serum thyroxine, TRAb, thyroid ultrasound and orbital computed tomography established diagnosis. Amplification targeted TCR beta CDR3 regions from RNA transcripts. An initial round of RT-PCR targeting the TCR CDR3 relied on the HTBI primer set. A single record per CDR3 protein comes from TCRdb applying MiXCR to the multiplex PCR reads. Here the sample spans some 210,000 distinct CDR3 sequences, roughly 18% being singletons. Germline-derived CDR1 and CDR2 are MNHEY and SMNVEV (reference sequence). Losses at the gene ends were 5 bases for V and 5 bases for J; bases not matched to a gene: 6. The CDR3 runs 14 residues. This clonotype was recorded at least ten times.

This sequence joins TRBV27 and TRBJ2-7, with 10 bases matching TRBD1. Sample: blood. The TCR comes from a man between 50 and 59 years old with Graves' hyperthyroidism. The CDR3 DNA sequence: TGTGCCAGCAGTACAAGACAGGGGGCGGACGAGCAGTACTTC. Its protein product is CASSTRQGADEQYF.